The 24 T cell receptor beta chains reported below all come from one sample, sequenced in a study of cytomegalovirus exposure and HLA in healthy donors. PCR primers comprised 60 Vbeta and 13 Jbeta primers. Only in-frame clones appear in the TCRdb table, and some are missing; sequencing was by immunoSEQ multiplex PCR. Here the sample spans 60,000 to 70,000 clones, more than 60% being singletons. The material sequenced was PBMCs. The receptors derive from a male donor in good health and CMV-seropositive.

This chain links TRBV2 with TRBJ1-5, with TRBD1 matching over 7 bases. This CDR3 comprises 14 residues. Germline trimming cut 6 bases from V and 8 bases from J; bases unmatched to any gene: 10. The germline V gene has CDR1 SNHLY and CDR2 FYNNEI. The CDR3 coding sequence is TGTGCCAGCAGGGCGGGACAGCCAGAGGAGCCCCAGCATTTT. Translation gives CASRAGQPEEPQHF. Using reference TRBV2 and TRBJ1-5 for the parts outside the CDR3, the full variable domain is EPEVTQTPSHQVTQMGQEVILRCVPISNHLYFYWYRQILGQKVEFLVSFYNNEISEKSEIFDDQFSVERPDGSNFTLKIRSTKLEDSAMYFCASRAGQPEEPQHFGDGTRLSIL.

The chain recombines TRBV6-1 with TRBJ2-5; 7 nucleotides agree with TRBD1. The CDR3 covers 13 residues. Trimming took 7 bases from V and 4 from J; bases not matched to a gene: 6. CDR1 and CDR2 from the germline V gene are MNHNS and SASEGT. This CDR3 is CASNEGQTETQYF. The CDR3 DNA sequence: TGTGCCAGCAACGAGGGACAGACAGAGACCCAGTACTTC.

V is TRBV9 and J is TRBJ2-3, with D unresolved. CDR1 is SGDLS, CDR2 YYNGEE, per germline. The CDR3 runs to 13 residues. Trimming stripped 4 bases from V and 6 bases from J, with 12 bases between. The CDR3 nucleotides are TGTGCCAGCAGCCGTCCGTCCTCGGATACGCAGTATTTT. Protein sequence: CASSRPSSDTQYF. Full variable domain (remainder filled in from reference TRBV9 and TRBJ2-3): DSGVTQTPKHLITATGQRVTLRCSPRSGDLSVYWYQQSLDQGLQFLIQYYNGEERAKGNILERFSAQQFPDLHSELNLSSLELGDSALYFCASSRPSSDTQYFGPGTRLTVL.

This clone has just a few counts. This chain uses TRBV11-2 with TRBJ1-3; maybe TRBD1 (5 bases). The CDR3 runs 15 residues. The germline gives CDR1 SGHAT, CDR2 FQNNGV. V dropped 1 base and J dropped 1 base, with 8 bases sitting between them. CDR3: CASSLGQGSGNTIYF. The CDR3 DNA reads TGTGCCAGCAGCTTAGGTCAGGGTTCTGGAAACACCATATATTTT.

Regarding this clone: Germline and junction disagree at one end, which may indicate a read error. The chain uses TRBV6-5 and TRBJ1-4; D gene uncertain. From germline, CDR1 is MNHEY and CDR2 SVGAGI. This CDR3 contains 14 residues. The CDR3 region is CASSFSATNEELFF. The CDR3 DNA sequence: TGTGCCAGCAGCTTCAGCGCAACTAATGAAGAACTGTTTTTT.

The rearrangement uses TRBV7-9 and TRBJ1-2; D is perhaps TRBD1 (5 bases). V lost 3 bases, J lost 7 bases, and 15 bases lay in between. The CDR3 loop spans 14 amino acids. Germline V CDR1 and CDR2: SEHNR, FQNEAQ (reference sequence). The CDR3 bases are TGTGCCAGCAGCTTTCCCAGGGTATTGTCTGGCTACACCTTC. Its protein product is CASSFPRVLSGYTF.

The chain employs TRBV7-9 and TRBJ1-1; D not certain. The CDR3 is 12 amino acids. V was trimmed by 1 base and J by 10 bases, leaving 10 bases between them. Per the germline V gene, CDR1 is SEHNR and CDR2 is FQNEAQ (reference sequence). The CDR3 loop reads CASSLDGAVAFF. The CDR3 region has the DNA TGTGCCAGCAGCTTAGACGGAGCCGTAGCTTTCTTT.

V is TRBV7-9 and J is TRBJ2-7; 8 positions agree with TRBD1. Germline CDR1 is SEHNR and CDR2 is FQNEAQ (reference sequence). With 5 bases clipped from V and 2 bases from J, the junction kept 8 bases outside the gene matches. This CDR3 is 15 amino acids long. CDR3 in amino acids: CASSPQGTGTYEQYF. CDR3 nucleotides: TGTGCCAGCAGCCCCCAGGGGACAGGAACCTACGAGCAGTACTTC.

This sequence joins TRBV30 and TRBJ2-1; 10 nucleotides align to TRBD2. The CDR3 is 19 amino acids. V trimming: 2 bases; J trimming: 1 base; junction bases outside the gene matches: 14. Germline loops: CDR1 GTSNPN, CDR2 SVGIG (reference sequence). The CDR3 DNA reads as TGTGCCTGGAGTAAGCGGCTAAGCGGGGGGGCCGTATCCTACAATGAGCAGTTCTTC. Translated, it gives CAWSKRLSGGAVSYNEQFF. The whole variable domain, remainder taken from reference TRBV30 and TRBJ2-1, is SQTIHQWPATLVQPVGSPLSLECTVEGTSNPNLYWYRQAAGRGLQLLFYSVGIGQISSEVPQNLSASRPQDRQFILSSKKLLLSDSGFYLCAWSKRLSGGAVSYNEQFFGPGTRLTVL.

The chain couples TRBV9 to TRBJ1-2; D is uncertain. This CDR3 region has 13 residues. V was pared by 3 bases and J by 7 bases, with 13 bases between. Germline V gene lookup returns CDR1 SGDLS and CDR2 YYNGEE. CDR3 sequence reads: CASSGTTGFGYTF. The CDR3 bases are TGTGCCAGCAGCGGAACGACGGGGTTTGGCTACACCTTC.

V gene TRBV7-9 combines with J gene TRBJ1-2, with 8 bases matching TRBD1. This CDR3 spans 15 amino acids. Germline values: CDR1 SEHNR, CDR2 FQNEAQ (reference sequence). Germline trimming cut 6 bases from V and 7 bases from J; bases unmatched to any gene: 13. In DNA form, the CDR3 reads TGTGCCAGCAGTCCGACCACGTCAGGGGGCCGTGGCTACACCTTC. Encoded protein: CASSPTTSGGRGYTF.

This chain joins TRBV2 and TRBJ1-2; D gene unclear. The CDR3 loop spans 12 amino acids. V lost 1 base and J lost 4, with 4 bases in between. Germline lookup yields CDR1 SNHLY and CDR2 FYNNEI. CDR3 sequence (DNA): TGTGCCAGCAGTGAAGGAGCCTATGGCTACACCTTC. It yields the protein CASSEGAYGYTF.

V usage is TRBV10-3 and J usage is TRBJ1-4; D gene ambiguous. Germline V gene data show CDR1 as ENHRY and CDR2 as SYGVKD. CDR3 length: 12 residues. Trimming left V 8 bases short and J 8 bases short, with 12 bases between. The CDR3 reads CAIPGIREKLFF. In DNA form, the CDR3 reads TGTGCCATCCCCGGGATCCGGGAAAAACTGTTTTTT.

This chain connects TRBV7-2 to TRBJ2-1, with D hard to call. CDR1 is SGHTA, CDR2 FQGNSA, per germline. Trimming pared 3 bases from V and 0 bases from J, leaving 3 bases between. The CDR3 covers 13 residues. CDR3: CASSLSSYNEQFF. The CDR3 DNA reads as TGTGCCAGCAGCTTGAGCTCCTACAATGAGCAGTTCTTC.

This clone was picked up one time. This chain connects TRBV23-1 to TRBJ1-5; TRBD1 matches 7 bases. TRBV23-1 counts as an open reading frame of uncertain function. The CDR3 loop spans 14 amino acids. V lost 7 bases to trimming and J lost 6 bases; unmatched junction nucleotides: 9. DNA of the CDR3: TGCGCCAGCACACCGACAGGGCAGGGTCAGCCCCAGCATTTT. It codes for CASTPTGQGQPQHF.

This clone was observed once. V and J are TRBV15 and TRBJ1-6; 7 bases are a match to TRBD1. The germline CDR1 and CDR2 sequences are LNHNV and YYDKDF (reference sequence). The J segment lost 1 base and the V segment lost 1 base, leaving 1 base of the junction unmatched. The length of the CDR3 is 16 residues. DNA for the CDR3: TGTGCCACCAGCAGAGGACAGGGTTCCTATAATTCACCCCTCCACTTT. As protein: CATSRGQGSYNSPLHF.

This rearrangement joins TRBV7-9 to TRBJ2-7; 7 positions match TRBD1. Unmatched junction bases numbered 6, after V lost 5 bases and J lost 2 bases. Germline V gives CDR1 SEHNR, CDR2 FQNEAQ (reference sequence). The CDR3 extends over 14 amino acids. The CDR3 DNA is TGTGCCAGCAGCACTGACAGGGACCCCTACGAGCAGTACTTC. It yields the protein CASSTDRDPYEQYF.

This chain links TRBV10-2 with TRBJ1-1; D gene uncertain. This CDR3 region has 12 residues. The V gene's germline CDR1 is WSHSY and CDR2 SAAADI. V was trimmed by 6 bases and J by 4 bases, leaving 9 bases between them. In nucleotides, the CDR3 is TGCGCCAGCAGGCCCTCTAGCACTGAAGCTTTCTTT. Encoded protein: CASRPSSTEAFF.

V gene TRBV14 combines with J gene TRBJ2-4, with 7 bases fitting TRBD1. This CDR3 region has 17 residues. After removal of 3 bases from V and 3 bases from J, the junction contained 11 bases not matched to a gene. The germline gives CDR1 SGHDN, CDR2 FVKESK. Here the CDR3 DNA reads TGTGCCAGCAGCCATCTCCAGATGGGACAGAGCAAAAACATTCAGTACTTC. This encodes CASSHLQMGQSKNIQYF.

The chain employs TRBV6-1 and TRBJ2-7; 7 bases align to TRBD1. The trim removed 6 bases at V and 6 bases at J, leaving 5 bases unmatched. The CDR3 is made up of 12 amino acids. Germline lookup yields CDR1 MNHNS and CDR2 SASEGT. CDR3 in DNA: TGTGCCAGCAGAGAGTGGACAGGCGAGCAGTACTTC. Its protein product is CASREWTGEQYF.

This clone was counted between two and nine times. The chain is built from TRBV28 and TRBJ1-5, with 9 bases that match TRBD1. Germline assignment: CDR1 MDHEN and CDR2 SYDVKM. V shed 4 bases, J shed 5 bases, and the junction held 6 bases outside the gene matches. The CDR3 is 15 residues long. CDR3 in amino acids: CASSSGTGIYQPQHF. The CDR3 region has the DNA TGTGCCAGCAGTTCCGGGACAGGGATTTATCAGCCCCAGCATTTT.

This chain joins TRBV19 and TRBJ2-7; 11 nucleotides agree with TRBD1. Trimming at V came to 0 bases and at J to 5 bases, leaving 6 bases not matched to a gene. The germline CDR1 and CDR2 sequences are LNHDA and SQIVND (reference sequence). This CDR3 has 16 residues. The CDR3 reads CASSIDTGQGANEQYF. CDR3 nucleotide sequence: TGTGCCAGTAGTATAGATACCGGACAGGGGGCAAACGAGCAGTACTTC.

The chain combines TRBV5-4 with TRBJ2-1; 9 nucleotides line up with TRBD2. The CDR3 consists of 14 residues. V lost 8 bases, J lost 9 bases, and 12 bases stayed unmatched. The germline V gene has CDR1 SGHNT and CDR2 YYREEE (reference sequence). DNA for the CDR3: TGTGCCAGTTCGACTAGCGGAACTTGGGGTGAGCAGTTCTTC. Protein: CASSTSGTWGEQFF.

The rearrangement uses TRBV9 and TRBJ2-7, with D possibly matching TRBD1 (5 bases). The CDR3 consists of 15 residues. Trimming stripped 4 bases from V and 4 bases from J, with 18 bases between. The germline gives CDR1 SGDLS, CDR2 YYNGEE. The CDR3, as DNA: TGTGCCAGCAGCTTAGACCAGGGTGGGTCATACGAGCAGTACTTC. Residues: CASSLDQGGSYEQYF. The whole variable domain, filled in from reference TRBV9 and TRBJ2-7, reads DSGVTQTPKHLITATGQRVTLRCSPRSGDLSVYWYQQSLDQGLQFLIQYYNGEERAKGNILERFSAQQFPDLHSELNLSSLELGDSALYFCASSLDQGGSYEQYFGPGTRLTVT.